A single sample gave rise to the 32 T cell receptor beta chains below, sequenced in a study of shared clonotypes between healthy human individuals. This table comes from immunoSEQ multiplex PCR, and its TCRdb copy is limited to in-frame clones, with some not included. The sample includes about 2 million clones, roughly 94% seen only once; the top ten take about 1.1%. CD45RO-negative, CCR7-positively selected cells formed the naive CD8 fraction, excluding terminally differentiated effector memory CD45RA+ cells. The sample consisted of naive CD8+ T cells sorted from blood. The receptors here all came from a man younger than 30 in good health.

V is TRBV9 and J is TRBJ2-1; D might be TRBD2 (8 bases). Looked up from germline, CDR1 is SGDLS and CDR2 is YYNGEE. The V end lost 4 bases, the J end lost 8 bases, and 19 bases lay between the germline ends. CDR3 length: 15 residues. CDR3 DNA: TGTGCCAGCAGCCTGACAGGGAACGGGGGGGATGAGCAGTTCTTC. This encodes CASSLTGNGGDEQFF. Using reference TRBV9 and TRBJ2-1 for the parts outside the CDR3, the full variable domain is DSGVTQTPKHLITATGQRVTLRCSPRSGDLSVYWYQQSLDQGLQFLIQYYNGEERAKGNILERFSAQQFPDLHSELNLSSLELGDSALYFCASSLTGNGGDEQFFGPGTRLTVL.

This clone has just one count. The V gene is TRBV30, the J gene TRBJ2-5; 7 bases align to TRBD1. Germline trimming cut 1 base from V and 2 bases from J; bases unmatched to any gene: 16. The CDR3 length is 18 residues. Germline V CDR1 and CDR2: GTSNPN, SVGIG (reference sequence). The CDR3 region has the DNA TGTGCCTGGAGTGCGTGGGGGACAGCCGCGGATCTACAAGAGACCCAGTACTTC. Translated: CAWSAWGTAADLQETQYF.

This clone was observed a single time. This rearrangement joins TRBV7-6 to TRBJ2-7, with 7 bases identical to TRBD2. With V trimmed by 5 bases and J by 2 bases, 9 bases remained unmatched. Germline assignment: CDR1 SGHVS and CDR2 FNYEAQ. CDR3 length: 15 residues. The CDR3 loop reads CASSPGSGITYEQYF. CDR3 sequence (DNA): TGTGCCAGCAGCCCCGGGAGCGGGATAACCTACGAGCAGTACTTC.

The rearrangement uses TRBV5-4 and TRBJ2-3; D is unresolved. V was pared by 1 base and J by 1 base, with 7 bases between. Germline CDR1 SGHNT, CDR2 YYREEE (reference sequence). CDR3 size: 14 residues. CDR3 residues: CASSLRWGTDTQYF. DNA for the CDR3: TGTGCCAGCAGCTTGCGCTGGGGCACAGATACGCAGTATTTT.

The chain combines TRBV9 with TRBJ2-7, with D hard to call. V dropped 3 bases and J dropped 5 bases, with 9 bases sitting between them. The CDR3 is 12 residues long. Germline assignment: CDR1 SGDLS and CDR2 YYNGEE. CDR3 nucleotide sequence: TGTGCCAGCAGCGGCCTTACACACGAGCAGTACTTC. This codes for CASSGLTHEQYF.

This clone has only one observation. Here the CDR3 DNA reads TGTGCAGGATCGAACACCGGGGAGCTGTTTTTT. Translating gives CAGSNTGELFF. The V call is TRBV7-9, the J call TRBJ2-2; no definite D call. The CDR3 has 11 amino acids. Germline V gene sequence: CDR1 SEHNR, CDR2 FQNEAQ (reference sequence).

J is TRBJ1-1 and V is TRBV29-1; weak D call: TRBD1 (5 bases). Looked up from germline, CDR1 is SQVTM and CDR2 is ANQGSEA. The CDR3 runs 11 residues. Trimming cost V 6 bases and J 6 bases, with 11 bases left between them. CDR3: CSVAQGPEAFF. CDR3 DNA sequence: TGCAGCGTAGCCCAGGGCCCTGAAGCTTTCTTT.

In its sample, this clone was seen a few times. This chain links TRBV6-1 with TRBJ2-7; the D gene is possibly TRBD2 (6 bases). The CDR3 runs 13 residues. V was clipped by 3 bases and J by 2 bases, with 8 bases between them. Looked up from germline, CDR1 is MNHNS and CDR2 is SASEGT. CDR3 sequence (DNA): TGTGCCAGCAGTGAGGAGGGTGCCTACGAGCAGTACTTC. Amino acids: CASSEEGAYEQYF.

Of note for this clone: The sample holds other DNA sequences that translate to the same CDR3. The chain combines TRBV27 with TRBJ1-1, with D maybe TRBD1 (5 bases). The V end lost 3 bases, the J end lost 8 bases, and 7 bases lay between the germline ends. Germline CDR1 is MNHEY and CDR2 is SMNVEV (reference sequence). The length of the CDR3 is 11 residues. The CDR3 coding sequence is TGTGCCAGCAGTTTCGCAGGGGAAGCTTTCTTT. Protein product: CASSFAGEAFF.

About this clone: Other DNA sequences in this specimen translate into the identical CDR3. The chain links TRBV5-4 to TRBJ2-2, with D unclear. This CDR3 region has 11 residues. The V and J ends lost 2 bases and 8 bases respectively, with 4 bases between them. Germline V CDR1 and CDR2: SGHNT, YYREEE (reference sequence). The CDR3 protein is CASSLEGELFF. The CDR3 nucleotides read TGTGCCAGCAGCTTAGAGGGGGAGCTGTTTTTT.

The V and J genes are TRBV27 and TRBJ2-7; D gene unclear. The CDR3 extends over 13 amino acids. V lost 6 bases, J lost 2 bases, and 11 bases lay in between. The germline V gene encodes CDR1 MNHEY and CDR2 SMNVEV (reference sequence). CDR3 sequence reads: CASRAQRPYEQYF. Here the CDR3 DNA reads TGTGCCAGCAGGGCCCAGAGGCCCTACGAGCAGTACTTC.

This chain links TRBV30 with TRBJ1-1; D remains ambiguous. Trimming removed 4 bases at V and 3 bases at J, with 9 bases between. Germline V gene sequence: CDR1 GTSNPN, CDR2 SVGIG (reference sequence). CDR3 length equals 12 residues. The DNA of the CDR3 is TGTGCCTGGATTCACGGGTACACTGAAGCTTTCTTT. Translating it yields CAWIHGYTEAFF.

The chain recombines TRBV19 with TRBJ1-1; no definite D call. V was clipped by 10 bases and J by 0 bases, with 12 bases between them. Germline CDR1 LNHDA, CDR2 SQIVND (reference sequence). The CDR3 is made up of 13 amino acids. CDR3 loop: CATMWSMNTEAFF. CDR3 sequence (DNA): TGTGCCACCATGTGGTCCATGAACACTGAAGCTTTCTTT.

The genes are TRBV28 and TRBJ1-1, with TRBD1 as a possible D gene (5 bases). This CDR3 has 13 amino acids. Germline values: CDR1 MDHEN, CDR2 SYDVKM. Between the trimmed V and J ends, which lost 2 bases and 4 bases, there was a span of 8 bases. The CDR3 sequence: CASSLRGPTEAFF. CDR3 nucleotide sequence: TGTGCCAGCAGTTTAAGGGGACCCACTGAAGCTTTCTTT.

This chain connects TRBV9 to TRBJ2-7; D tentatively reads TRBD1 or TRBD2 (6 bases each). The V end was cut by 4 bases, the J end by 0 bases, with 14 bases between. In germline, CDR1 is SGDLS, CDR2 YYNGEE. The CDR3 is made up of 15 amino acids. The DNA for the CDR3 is TGTGCCAGCAGCCCTAGTCCGGGGGCCTCCTACGAGCAGTACTTC. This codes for CASSPSPGASYEQYF.

In nucleotides, the CDR3 is TGTGCCAGCAGTTTCCAACCGGGACAGACCCCCTACGAGCAGTACTTC. Translating gives CASSFQPGQTPYEQYF. The chain combines TRBV27 with TRBJ2-7, with 7 bases identical to TRBD1. This CDR3 is built from 16 residues. Trimming at V came to 3 bases and at J to 2 bases, leaving 10 bases not matched to a gene. CDR1 and CDR2 from the germline V gene are MNHEY and SMNVEV (reference sequence).

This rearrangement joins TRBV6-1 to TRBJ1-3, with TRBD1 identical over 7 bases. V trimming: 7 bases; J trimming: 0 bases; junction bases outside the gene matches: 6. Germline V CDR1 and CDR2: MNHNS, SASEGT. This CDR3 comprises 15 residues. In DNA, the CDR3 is TGTGCCAGCACCCTGGACAGGTTCTCTGGAAACACCATATATTTT. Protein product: CASTLDRFSGNTIYF.

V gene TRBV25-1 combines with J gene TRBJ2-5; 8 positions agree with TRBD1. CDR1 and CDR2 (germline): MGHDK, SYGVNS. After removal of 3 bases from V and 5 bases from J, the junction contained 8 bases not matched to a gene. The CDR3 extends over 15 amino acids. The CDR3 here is CASSEWTGLVETQYF. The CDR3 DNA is TGTGCCAGCAGTGAGTGGACAGGGTTGGTGGAGACCCAGTACTTC.

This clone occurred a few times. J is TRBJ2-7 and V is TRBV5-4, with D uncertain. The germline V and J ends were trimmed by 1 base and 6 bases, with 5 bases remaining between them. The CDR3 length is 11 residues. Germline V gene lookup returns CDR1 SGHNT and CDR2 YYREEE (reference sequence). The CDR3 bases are TGTGCCAGCAGCTTGTCTCTCGAGCAGTACTTC. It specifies CASSLSLEQYF.

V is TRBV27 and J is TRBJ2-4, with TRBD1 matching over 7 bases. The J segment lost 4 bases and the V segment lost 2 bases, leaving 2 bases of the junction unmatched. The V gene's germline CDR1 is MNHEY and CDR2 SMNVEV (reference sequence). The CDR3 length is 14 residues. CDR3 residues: CASSLGTAKNIQYF. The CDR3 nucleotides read TGTGCCAGCAGTTTAGGGACAGCGAAAAACATTCAGTACTTC.

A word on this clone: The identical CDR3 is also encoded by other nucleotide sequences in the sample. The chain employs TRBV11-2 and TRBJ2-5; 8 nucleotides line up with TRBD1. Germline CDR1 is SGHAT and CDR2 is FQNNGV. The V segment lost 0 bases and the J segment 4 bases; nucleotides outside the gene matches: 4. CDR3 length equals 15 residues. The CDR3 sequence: CASSLDPGGGETQYF. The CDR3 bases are TGTGCCAGCAGCTTAGACCCAGGGGGCGGAGAGACCCAGTACTTC.

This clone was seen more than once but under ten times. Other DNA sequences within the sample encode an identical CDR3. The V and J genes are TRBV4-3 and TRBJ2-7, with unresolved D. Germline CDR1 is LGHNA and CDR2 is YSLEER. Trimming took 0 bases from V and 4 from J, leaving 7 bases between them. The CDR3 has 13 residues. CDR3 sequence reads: CASSQDLGYEQYF. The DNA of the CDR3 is TGCGCCAGCAGCCAAGATTTGGGGTACGAGCAGTACTTC.

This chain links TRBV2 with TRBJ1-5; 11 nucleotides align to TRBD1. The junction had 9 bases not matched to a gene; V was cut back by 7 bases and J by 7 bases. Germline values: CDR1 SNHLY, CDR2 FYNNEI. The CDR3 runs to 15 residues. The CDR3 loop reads CASNTGQGAGQPQHF. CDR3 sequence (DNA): TGTGCCAGCAATACCGGACAGGGGGCAGGGCAGCCCCAGCATTTT.

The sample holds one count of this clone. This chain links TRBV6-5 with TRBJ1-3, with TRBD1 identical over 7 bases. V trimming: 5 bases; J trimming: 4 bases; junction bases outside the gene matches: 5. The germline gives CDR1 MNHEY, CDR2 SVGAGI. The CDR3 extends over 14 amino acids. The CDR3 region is CASSPGTEGNTIYF. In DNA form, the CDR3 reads TGTGCCAGCAGTCCTGGGACAGAAGGAAACACCATATATTTT.

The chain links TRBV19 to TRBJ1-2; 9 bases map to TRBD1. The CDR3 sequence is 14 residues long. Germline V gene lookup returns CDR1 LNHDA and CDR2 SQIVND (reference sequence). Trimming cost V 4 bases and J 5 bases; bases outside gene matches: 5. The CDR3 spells CASSTAGTGYGYTF. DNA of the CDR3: TGTGCCAGTAGTACGGCCGGGACAGGGTATGGCTACACCTTC.

In DNA form, the CDR3 reads TGTGCCAGCAGTGAGAGCGTTGCCGGTACCGGGGAGCTGTTTTTT. Translation: CASSESVAGTGELFF. J is TRBJ2-2 and V is TRBV2; D is ambiguous. The CDR3 consists of 15 residues. The V and J ends lost 3 bases and 5 bases respectively, with 13 bases between them. Germline loops: CDR1 SNHLY, CDR2 FYNNEI.

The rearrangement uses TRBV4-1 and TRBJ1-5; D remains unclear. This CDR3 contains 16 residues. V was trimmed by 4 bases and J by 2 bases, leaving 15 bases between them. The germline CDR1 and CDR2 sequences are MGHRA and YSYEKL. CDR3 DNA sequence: TGCGCCAGCAGCCGACTACTCCAAGCCGGCAATCAGCCCCAGCATTTT. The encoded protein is CASSRLLQAGNQPQHF.

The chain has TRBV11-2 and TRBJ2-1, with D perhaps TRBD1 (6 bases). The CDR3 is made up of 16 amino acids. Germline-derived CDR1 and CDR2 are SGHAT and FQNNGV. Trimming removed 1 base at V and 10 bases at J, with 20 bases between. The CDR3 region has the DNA TGTGCCAGCAGCTTAGTGACAGGACGGGACGTGTGGGAGCAGTTCTTC. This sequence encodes CASSLVTGRDVWEQFF.

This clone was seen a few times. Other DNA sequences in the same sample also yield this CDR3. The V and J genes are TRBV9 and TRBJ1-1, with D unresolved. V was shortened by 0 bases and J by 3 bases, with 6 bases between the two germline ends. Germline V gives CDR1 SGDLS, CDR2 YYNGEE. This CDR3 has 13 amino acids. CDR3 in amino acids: CASSVDGDTEAFF. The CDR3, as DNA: TGTGCCAGCAGCGTAGACGGGGACACTGAAGCTTTCTTT.

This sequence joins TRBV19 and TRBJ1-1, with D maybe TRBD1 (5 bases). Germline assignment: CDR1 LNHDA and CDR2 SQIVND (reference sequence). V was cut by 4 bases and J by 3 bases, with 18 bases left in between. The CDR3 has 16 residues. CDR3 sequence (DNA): TGTGCCAGTAGTACCCAAAACTGGGGGAAGGACACTGAAGCTTTCTTT. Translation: CASSTQNWGKDTEAFF.

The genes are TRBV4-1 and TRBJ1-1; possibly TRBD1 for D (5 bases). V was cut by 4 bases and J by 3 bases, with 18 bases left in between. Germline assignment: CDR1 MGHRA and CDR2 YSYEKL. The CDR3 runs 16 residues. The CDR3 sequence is CASSPPQGWSDTEAFF. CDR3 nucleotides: TGCGCCAGCAGCCCCCCGCAGGGTTGGTCGGACACTGAAGCTTTCTTT.

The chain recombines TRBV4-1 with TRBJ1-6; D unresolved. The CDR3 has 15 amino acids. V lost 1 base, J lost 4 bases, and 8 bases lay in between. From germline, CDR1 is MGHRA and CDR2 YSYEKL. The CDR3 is CASSQGEGYNSPLHF. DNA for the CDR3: TGCGCCAGCAGCCAAGGTGAGGGTTATAATTCACCCCTCCACTTT.